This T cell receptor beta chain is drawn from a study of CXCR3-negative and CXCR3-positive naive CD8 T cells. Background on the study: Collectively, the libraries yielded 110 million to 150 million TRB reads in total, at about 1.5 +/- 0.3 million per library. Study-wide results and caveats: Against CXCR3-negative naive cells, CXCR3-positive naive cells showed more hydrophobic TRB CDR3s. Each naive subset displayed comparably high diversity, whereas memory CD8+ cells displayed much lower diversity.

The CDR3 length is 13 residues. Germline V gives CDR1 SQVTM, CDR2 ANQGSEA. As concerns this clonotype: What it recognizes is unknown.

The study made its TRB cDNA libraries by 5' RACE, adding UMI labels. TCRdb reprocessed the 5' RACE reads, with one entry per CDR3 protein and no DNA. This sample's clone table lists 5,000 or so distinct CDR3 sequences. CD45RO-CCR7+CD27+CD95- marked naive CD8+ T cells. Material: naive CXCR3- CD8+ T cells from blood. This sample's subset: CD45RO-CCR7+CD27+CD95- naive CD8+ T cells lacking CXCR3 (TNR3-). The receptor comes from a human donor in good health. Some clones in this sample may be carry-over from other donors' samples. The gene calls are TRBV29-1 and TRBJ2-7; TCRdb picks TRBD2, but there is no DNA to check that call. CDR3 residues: CSVRPPNRWEQYF.